Below, 10 T cell receptor beta chains from the same sample are listed, as sequenced in a study of blood T cells in healthy people across ages. It was with a sample-barcoded 5' primer and a J-beta primer mix that a second PCR of about 6 to 12 cycles was run. TCRdb fed the 5' RACE reads into MiXCR, producing one record per CDR3 protein. The sample has more than 1,400,000 distinct CDR3 sequences; 40% to 50% are singletons. Material for sequencing was blood. Source of these receptors: a woman aged 18-29 years in good health.

The chain employs TRBV20-1 and TRBJ2-1; 13 bases are a match to TRBD2. The CDR3 totals 15 residues. V shed 0 bases and J 8 bases; nucleotides not matched to a gene: 4. In germline, CDR1 is DFQATT, CDR2 SNEGSKA (reference sequence). For the CDR3, the DNA is TGCAGTGCTAGAGATCTGGGACTAGCGGGACATGAGCAGTTCTTC. Protein: CSARDLGLAGHEQFF.

This clonotype was counted at least ten times. The chain employs TRBV29-1 and TRBJ1-5, with D unclear. The CDR3 has 13 residues. Germline V lookup: CDR1 SQVTM, CDR2 ANQGSEA. V lost 6 bases to trimming and J lost 0 bases, with 9 bases between them. CDR3 sequence: CSVGSNSNQPQHF. Here the CDR3 DNA reads TGCAGCGTAGGCTCAAATAGCAATCAGCCCCAGCATTTT.

This clonotype was detected only a few times. The rearrangement joins TRBV27 to TRBJ1-2; 10 nucleotides agree with TRBD1. The J segment lost 5 bases and the V segment lost 8 bases, leaving 11 bases of the junction unmatched. The CDR3 totals 15 residues. Germline-derived CDR1 and CDR2 are MNHEY and SMNVEV (reference sequence). CDR3 in DNA: TGTGCCAGCCTTTCCCCCGGACAGGGGGTATATGGCTACACCTTC. Residues: CASLSPGQGVYGYTF.

The chain recombines TRBV5-5 with TRBJ2-1, with D unresolved. The CDR3 runs 16 residues. V was pared by 5 bases and J by 0 bases, with 15 bases between. Per the germline V gene, CDR1 is SGHKS and CDR2 is YYEKEE (reference sequence). CDR3 sequence reads: CASRATPDISYNEQFF. The CDR3 nucleotides are TGTGCCAGCAGAGCTACCCCCGACATCTCCTACAATGAGCAGTTCTTC.

This clonotype was counted a few times. The rearrangement joins TRBV12-3 or TRBV12-4 to TRBJ2-4, with 11 positions matching TRBD2. TRBJ2-7 matches the DNA end more closely, so the J call is doubtful. This CDR3 has 14 residues. The CDR3 loop reads CASSSSGRHHEQYF. The CDR3 region has the DNA TGTGCCAGCAGTTCTAGCGGGAGGCATCACGAGCAGTACTTC.

This clonotype occurred a few times. The rearrangement joins TRBV20-1 to TRBJ2-3; D may be TRBD2 (6 bases). The CDR3 sequence is 15 residues long. V was cut by 6 bases and J by 0 bases, with 16 bases left in between. The germline gives CDR1 DFQATT, CDR2 SNEGSKA (reference sequence). The CDR3 sequence is CSASRDLTSTDTQYF. The CDR3, as DNA: TGCAGTGCGAGCCGGGACTTAACAAGCACAGATACGCAGTATTTT.

The chain joins TRBV20-1 to TRBJ2-7; TRBD1 or TRBD2 may be the D gene (5 bases each). The better agreement between TRBJ2-5 and the DNA end casts doubt on the J call. This CDR3 region has 13 residues. Germline CDR1 reads DFQATT; CDR2 reads SNEGSKA (reference sequence). The CDR3 spells CSARDLGTETQYF. The CDR3 DNA reads as TGCAGTGCTAGAGATCTAGGGACAGAGACCCAGTACTTC.

This sequence joins TRBV15 and TRBJ2-1; D possibly corresponds to TRBD2 (5 bases). The CDR3 length is 13 residues. V lost 4 bases and J 9 bases, leaving 13 bases between the germline ends. The V gene's germline CDR1 is LNHNV and CDR2 YYDKDF (reference sequence). The CDR3 sequence is CATSTPTGSEQFF. CDR3 nucleotides: TGTGCCACCAGCACCCCCACGGGAAGTGAGCAGTTCTTC.

The chain employs TRBV3-1 and TRBJ2-7; no reliable D call. The CDR3 sequence is 14 residues long. In germline, CDR1 is LGHDT, CDR2 YNNKEL (reference sequence). Trimming cost V 0 bases and J 4 bases, with 10 bases left between them. As DNA, the CDR3 is TGTGCCAGCAGCCAAGAATCAGCGACGTACGAGCAGTACTTC. Translating it yields CASSQESATYEQYF.

This clonotype has only a few counts. The chain carries TRBV7-3 and TRBJ2-3, with TRBD2 matching 8 bases. V gave up 3 bases and J gave up 4 bases; unmatched junction bases: 3. The CDR3 is 14 residues long. Looked up from germline, CDR1 is SGHTA and CDR2 is FQGTGA. The CDR3 sequence is CASSFGGGSDTQYF. The CDR3 region has the DNA TGTGCCAGCAGCTTCGGCGGGGGGTCAGATACGCAGTATTTT.